This record looks at one T cell receptor beta chain sequence and its context. This table comes from immunoSEQ multiplex PCR, and its TCRdb copy is limited to in-frame clones, with some not included. The table lists roughly 7,300 clones, approximately 83% of them singletons, with more than 1.5% in the top ten. This entry comes from a study of follicular helper T cells after annual influenza vaccination. In germline, CDR1 is MGHRA, CDR2 YSYEKL. V trimming: 1 base; J trimming: 5 bases; junction bases outside the gene matches: 2. This CDR3 region has 16 residues. The time point here: 2015-2016 season, 7 days after influenza vaccination. Before and after seasonal inactivated influenza vaccination, adults gave blood for sorting CD4 subsets for sequencing. Blood volume per time point ranged from roughly 40 to 100 mL. ICOS+CD38+ and ICOS-CD38- fractions were sorted from non-naive CD4+CXCR5+PD-1+ cells.

J is TRBJ2-5 and V is TRBV4-1; 15 bases are shared with TRBD2. The sequence was obtained from an adult who received the influenza vaccine. The sequencing here drew on CXCR5+ CD38- circulating T follicular helper cells from blood, taken 7 days after influenza vaccination. Specified subset: circulating Tfh, non-naive CD4+CXCR5+PD-1+ (ICOS+CD38+ or ICOS-CD38-). The CDR3 sequence is CASSQGTSGRGETQYF. The CDR3 region has the DNA TGCGCCAGCAGCCAAGGGACTAGCGGGAGGGGGGAGACCCAGTACTTC.